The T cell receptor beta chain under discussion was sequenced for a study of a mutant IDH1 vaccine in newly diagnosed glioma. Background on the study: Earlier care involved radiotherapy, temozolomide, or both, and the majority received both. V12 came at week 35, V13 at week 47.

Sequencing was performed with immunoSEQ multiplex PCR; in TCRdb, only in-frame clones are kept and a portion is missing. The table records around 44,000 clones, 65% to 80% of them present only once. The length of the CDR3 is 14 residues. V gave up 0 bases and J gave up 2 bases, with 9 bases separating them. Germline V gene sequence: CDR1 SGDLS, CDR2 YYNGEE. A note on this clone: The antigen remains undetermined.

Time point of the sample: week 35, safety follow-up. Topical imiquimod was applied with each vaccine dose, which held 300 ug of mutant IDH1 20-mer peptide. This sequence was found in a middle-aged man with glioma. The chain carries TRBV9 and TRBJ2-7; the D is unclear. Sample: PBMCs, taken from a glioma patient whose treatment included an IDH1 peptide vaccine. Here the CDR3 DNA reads TGTGCCAGCAGCGTAGGGCAGAGTACCTACGAGCAGTACTTC. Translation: CASSVGQSTYEQYF.